The 28 T cell receptor beta chains given below trace back to one sample, sequenced in a study of T-cell memory formation after mild COVID-19. MiXCR, run by TCRdb on the 5' RACE reads, gives a single entry per CDR3 protein. The sample consists of about 150,000 distinct CDR3 sequences, about 14% of them appearing once. Sequences were obtained from PBMCs or a T cell subset sorted from them (not recorded which). The receptors here all came from an adult woman who had mild COVID-19 (a few samples of this study predate the infection). Cell type and time point are not known.

This clonotype was counted only a few times. The chain recombines TRBV7-8 with TRBJ1-5, with D perhaps TRBD1 (6 bases). The CDR3 length is 15 residues. Germline V gene data show CDR1 as SGHVS and CDR2 as FQNEAQ. V was trimmed by 1 base and J by 6 bases, leaving 13 bases between them. In nucleotides, the CDR3 is TGTGCCAGCAGCTTAGGGATGGGGGGCGGTCAGCCCCAGCATTTT. Amino acids: CASSLGMGGGQPQHF.

The J gene is TRBJ2-7, the V gene TRBV6-6, with a possible D match to TRBD1 (5 bases). The germline gives CDR1 MNHNY, CDR2 SVGAGI (reference sequence). The CDR3 consists of 14 residues. The V end was cut by 6 bases, the J end by 0 bases, with 12 bases between. This chain's CDR3 is CASSDSPNSYEQYF. CDR3 coding DNA: TGTGCCAGCAGCGACAGTCCTAACTCCTACGAGCAGTACTTC.

This clonotype was picked up many times. The chain employs TRBV5-5 and TRBJ2-7; D call uncertain. V gave up 4 bases and J gave up 2 bases, with 4 bases separating them. The CDR3 is made up of 11 amino acids. Germline CDR1 and CDR2: SGHKS and YYEKEE (reference sequence). The CDR3 reads CASSLTYEQYF. CDR3 in DNA: TGTGCCAGCAGCCTCACCTACGAGCAGTACTTC.

This clonotype has a handful of counts. The chain couples TRBV5-6 to TRBJ2-1; perhaps TRBD1 as D (6 bases). The length of the CDR3 is 14 residues. Germline values: CDR1 SGHDT, CDR2 YYEEEE. V shed 4 bases and J shed 6 bases, with 14 bases lying between them. The CDR3 nucleotides read TGTGCCAGCAGCGTCCGTCAGGGGCGCAATGAGCAGTTCTTC. Encoded protein: CASSVRQGRNEQFF.

Here the CDR3 reads CASSGFSGGAVEQYF. The CDR3 DNA reads as TGTGCCAGCAGTGGATTTAGCGGGGGGGCCGTCGAGCAGTACTTC. The chain joins TRBV2 to TRBJ2-7, with 11 positions matching TRBD2. From germline, CDR1 is SNHLY and CDR2 FYNNEI. V lost 4 bases to trimming and J lost 6 bases; unmatched junction nucleotides: 8. The CDR3 consists of 15 residues.

The J gene is TRBJ1-1, the V gene TRBV19; D uncertain. The germline V gene encodes CDR1 LNHDA and CDR2 SQIVND (reference sequence). The ends were cut back, 3 bases at V and 4 bases at J, with 12 bases in the middle. This CDR3 has 14 residues. The CDR3 is CASSIRVFRTEAFF. DNA for the CDR3: TGTGCCAGTAGTATCCGGGTTTTTCGCACTGAAGCTTTCTTT.

This clonotype was detected a few times. This sequence joins TRBV5-5 and TRBJ2-7; D is perhaps TRBD1 or TRBD2 (6 bases each). Germline CDR1 and CDR2: SGHKS and YYEKEE (reference sequence). The CDR3 covers 15 residues. V was pared by 1 base and J by 6 bases, with 17 bases between. The CDR3 DNA sequence: TGTGCCAGCAGCTTGCGGGGGCTTACCCCCGGCGAGCAGTACTTC. Protein sequence: CASSLRGLTPGEQYF.

This clonotype was seen a handful of times. The chain has TRBV4-1 and TRBJ2-1; either TRBD1 or TRBD2 may fit D (5 bases each). Germline CDR1 reads MGHRA; CDR2 reads YSYEKL. V lost 6 bases to trimming and J lost 0 bases, with 12 bases between them. This CDR3 is 15 amino acids long. CDR3 region: CASRERDDSYNEQFF. CDR3 nucleotide sequence: TGCGCCAGCAGGGAACGGGACGACTCCTACAATGAGCAGTTCTTC.

In this sample, this clonotype turned up a few times. The chain combines TRBV5-4 with TRBJ2-5; D assignment may be TRBD1 or TRBD2 (5 bases each). The V end was cut by 5 bases, the J end by 4 bases, with 12 bases between. The CDR3 loop spans 13 amino acids. CDR1 and CDR2 (germline): SGHNT, YYREEE (reference sequence). In DNA, the CDR3 is TGTGCCAGCAGTCCGTTGGGGGTAGAGACCCAGTACTTC. It yields the protein CASSPLGVETQYF.

This clonotype was counted ten times or more. The chain is built from TRBV10-3 and TRBJ2-7; TRBD2 aligns across 8 bases. V was pared by 1 base and J by 2 bases, with 7 bases of the junction left unmatched. The CDR3 is 16 residues long. Germline V lookup: CDR1 ENHRY, CDR2 SYGVKD. CDR3 in amino acids: CAISEWNGRATYEQYF. CDR3 nucleotides: TGTGCCATCAGTGAGTGGAACGGGAGGGCCACCTACGAGCAGTACTTC.

This clonotype was seen only a few times. The V gene is TRBV20-1, the J gene TRBJ2-7; 9 nucleotides align to TRBD2. J was trimmed by 0 bases and V by 6 bases; bases with no gene match: 9. The CDR3 is 15 residues long. The V gene's germline CDR1 is DFQATT and CDR2 SNEGSKA (reference sequence). The CDR3 nucleotides are TGCAGTGCACCTGATAGCGGGGGCCACTCCTACGAGCAGTACTTC. Translation gives CSAPDSGGHSYEQYF.

Only a few counts were recorded for this clonotype. The chain uses TRBV11-2 and TRBJ1-5; D call uncertain. V was clipped by 3 bases and J by 1 base, with 4 bases between them. Germline-derived CDR1 and CDR2 are SGHAT and FQNNGV. This CDR3 has 13 residues. The CDR3 sequence is CASSFRSNQPQHF. For the CDR3, the DNA is TGTGCCAGCAGCTTTCGGAGCAATCAGCCCCAGCATTTT.

J is TRBJ2-2 and V is TRBV7-9; tentative D call: TRBD2 (7 bases). The length of the CDR3 is 19 residues. Per the germline V gene, CDR1 is SEHNR and CDR2 is FQNEAQ (reference sequence). With 4 bases removed from V and 5 bases from J, the gap between germline ends came to 26 bases. The CDR3 nucleotides read TGTGCCAGCAGCTCAAGCGGGCCAACCCGGGGGGCCGGTACCGGGGAGCTGTTTTTT. It is translated as CASSSSGPTRGAGTGELFF.

This clonotype was counted only a few times. The chain combines TRBV12-3 or TRBV12-4 with TRBJ2-3; 7 nucleotides line up with TRBD2. The CDR3 has 13 residues. Trimming at V came to 8 bases and at J to 5 bases, leaving 7 bases not matched to a gene. The CDR3 nucleotides read TGTGCCAGCCTGCGGGGGTTTGAAGATACGCAGTATTTT. It is translated as CASLRGFEDTQYF.

This clonotype was detected only a few times. V and J are TRBV5-5 and TRBJ1-6; D gene ambiguous. The germline V gene has CDR1 SGHKS and CDR2 YYEKEE (reference sequence). The CDR3 contains 14 residues. Between the trimmed V and J ends, which lost 0 bases and 6 bases, there was a span of 7 bases. As DNA, the CDR3 is TGTGCCAGCAGCTTGGGACTGCTTAATTCACCCCTCCACTTT. Protein sequence: CASSLGLLNSPLHF.

This clonotype was detected only a few times. The chain uses TRBV7-9 and TRBJ2-5; possible D gene TRBD2, 5 bases. Germline V gene sequence: CDR1 SEHNR, CDR2 FQNEAQ (reference sequence). The germline V and J ends were trimmed by 8 bases and 7 bases, with 20 bases remaining between them. CDR3 length: 14 residues. CDR3: CASWAGSAQRTQYF. The DNA for the CDR3 is TGTGCCAGCTGGGCTGGGAGCGCCCAGAGGACCCAGTACTTC.

The rearrangement links TRBV9 to TRBJ1-1; 9 bases agree with TRBD1. J lost 3 bases, V lost 4 bases, and 13 bases had no gene match. This CDR3 contains 17 residues. Germline loops: CDR1 SGDLS, CDR2 YYNGEE. CDR3 in amino acids: CASSLWGTGRVHTEAFF. DNA for the CDR3: TGTGCCAGCAGCCTTTGGGGGACAGGGAGGGTGCACACTGAAGCTTTCTTT.

This clonotype appeared a few times. CDR3 nucleotide sequence: TGTGCCAGCAGCCAAGATTGGGTGTACAATGAGCAGTTCTTC. Its protein product is CASSQDWVYNEQFF. V is TRBV4-2 and J is TRBJ2-1, with D unclear. V was pared by 0 bases and J by 4 bases, with 7 bases between. Germline V gene data show CDR1 as LGHNA and CDR2 as YNFKEQ. There are 14 residues in the CDR3.

This clonotype was seen more than once but under ten times. The chain links TRBV5-5 to TRBJ1-3; unclear D gene. The CDR3 is 15 residues long. The V gene lost 0 bases and the J gene lost 7 bases, with 14 bases spanning the gap. Germline values: CDR1 SGHKS, CDR2 YYEKEE (reference sequence). DNA for the CDR3: TGTGCCAGCAGCTTGGATTCGGGGATGAGTAACACCATATATTTT. Residues: CASSLDSGMSNTIYF.

V is TRBV24-1 and J is TRBJ2-5, with 10 bases fitting TRBD1. J gave up 3 bases and V 4 bases, and 7 bases lay outside the gene matches. Germline V gives CDR1 KGHDR, CDR2 SFDVKD. The CDR3 contains 16 residues. The chain's CDR3 is CATSDLDRGIEETQYF. CDR3 sequence (DNA): TGTGCCACCAGTGACCTGGACAGGGGGATCGAAGAGACCCAGTACTTC.

The chain links TRBV3-1 to TRBJ2-7, with D perhaps TRBD2 (6 bases). Germline V gene data show CDR1 as LGHDT and CDR2 as YNNKEL (reference sequence). The CDR3 consists of 17 residues. The V end lost 6 bases, the J end lost 1 base, and 22 bases lay between the germline ends. CDR3 sequence reads: CASRAGGNRQVSYEQYF. The CDR3 nucleotides are TGTGCCAGCAGGGCCGGCGGGAACAGGCAGGTGTCCTACGAGCAGTACTTC.

This clonotype was counted a few times. The chain combines TRBV10-3 with TRBJ2-2; no clear D gene. V was clipped by 6 bases and J by 0 bases, with 8 bases between them. The germline gives CDR1 ENHRY, CDR2 SYGVKD. The CDR3 length is 14 residues. Here the CDR3 reads CAISYGSNTGELFF. The DNA of the CDR3 is TGTGCCATCAGCTACGGTTCGAACACCGGGGAGCTGTTTTTT.

This clonotype was counted between two and nine times. The V call is TRBV5-1, the J call TRBJ2-5; D tentatively fits TRBD1 or TRBD2 (5 bases each). This CDR3 contains 15 residues. Trimming left V 4 bases short and J 2 bases short, with 15 bases between. The germline gives CDR1 SGHRS, CDR2 YFSETQ. In nucleotides, the CDR3 is TGCGCCAGCAGCCAGAATGGCTGGGGGCAAGAGACCCAGTACTTC. Protein: CASSQNGWGQETQYF.

This clonotype has just a few counts. The CDR3 DNA is TGTGCCAGCAGTGGCGGGGGTAATCAGCCCCAGCATTTT. This sequence encodes CASSGGGNQPQHF. V usage is TRBV25-1 and J usage is TRBJ1-5; D might be TRBD1 (5 bases). Germline V gene sequence: CDR1 MGHDK, CDR2 SYGVNS. The CDR3 runs to 13 residues. The germline V and J ends were trimmed by 4 bases and 4 bases, with 8 bases remaining between them.

Only a few counts were recorded for this clonotype. The chain has TRBV7-3 and TRBJ2-1; D might be TRBD2 (6 bases). This CDR3 spans 13 amino acids. The V and J ends lost 5 bases and 3 bases respectively, with 8 bases between them. Germline lookup yields CDR1 SGHTA and CDR2 FQGTGA. The CDR3 is CASSPGDYNEQFF. The CDR3 DNA reads TGTGCCAGCAGCCCGGGGGACTACAATGAGCAGTTCTTC.

V and J are TRBV24-1 and TRBJ2-3, with D unclear. There are 12 residues in the CDR3. The germline gives CDR1 KGHDR, CDR2 SFDVKD. The V end lost 4 bases, the J end lost 6 bases, and 7 bases lay between the germline ends. In DNA form, the CDR3 reads TGTGCCACCAGTGAGGCCAGGGATACGCAGTATTTT. Its protein is CATSEARDTQYF.

This clonotype was detected a few times. The chain carries TRBV5-1 and TRBJ2-1; unclear D gene. Germline V gene sequence: CDR1 SGHRS, CDR2 YFSETQ. V was pared by 0 bases and J by 0 bases, with 4 bases between. The CDR3 loop spans 14 amino acids. The CDR3 nucleotides read TGCGCCAGCAGCTTGGAATCCTCCTACAATGAGCAGTTCTTC. Translated: CASSLESSYNEQFF. The full variable domain, in which reference TRBV5-1 and TRBJ2-1 provide the parts outside the CDR3, is KAGVTQTPRYLIKTRGQQVTLSCSPISGHRSVSWYQQTPGQGLQFLFEYFSETQRNKGNFPGRFSGRQFSNSRSEMNVSTLELGDSALYLCASSLESSYNEQFFGPGTRLTVL.

There are a few counts of this clonotype. The V gene is TRBV9, the J gene TRBJ2-7; 8 nucleotides agree with TRBD1. Trimming removed 1 base from V and 3 bases from J; junction bases left unmatched: 9. Germline CDR1 and CDR2: SGDLS and YYNGEE. The CDR3 extends over 16 amino acids. The CDR3 nucleotides read TGTGCCAGCAGCGTAAACCGGGACAGGCCACTCTACGAGCAGTACTTC. Translated, it gives CASSVNRDRPLYEQYF. Full variable domain (missing parts from reference TRBV9 and TRBJ2-7): DSGVTQTPKHLITATGQRVTLRCSPRSGDLSVYWYQQSLDQGLQFLIQYYNGEERAKGNILERFSAQQFPDLHSELNLSSLELGDSALYFCASSVNRDRPLYEQYFGPGTRLTVT.